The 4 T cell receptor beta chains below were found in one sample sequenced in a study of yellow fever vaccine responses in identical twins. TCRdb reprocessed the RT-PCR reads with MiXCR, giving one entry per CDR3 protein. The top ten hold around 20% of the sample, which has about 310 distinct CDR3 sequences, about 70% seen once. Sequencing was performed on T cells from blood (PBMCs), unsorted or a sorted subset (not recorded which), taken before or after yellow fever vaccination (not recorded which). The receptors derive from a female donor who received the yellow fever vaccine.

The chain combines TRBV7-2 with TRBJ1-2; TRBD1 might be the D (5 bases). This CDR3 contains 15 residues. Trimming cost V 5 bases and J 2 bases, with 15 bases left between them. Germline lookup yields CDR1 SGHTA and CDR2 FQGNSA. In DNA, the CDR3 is TGTGCCAGCAGCGCCTACCGGGACCGCAACTATGGCTACACCTTC. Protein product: CASSAYRDRNYGYTF.

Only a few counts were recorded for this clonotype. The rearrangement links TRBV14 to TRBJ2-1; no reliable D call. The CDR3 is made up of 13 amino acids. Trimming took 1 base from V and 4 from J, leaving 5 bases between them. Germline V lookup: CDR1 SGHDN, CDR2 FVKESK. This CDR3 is CASSQVTYNEQFF. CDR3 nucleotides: TGTGCCAGCAGCCAAGTTACGTACAATGAGCAGTTCTTC.

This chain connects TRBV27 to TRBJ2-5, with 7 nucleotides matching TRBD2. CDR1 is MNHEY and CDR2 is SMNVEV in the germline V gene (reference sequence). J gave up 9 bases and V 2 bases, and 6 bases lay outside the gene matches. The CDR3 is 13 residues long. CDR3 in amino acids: CASSLRDYTSQYF. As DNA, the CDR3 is TGTGCCAGCAGTTTAAGGGACTATACTTCCCAGTACTTC.

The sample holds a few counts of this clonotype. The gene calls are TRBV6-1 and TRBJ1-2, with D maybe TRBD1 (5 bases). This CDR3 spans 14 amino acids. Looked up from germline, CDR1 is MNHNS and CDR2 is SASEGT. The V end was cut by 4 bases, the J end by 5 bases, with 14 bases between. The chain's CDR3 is CASSALGGGYGYTF. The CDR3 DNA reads TGTGCCAGCAGTGCTCTCGGGGGGGGTTATGGCTACACCTTC.